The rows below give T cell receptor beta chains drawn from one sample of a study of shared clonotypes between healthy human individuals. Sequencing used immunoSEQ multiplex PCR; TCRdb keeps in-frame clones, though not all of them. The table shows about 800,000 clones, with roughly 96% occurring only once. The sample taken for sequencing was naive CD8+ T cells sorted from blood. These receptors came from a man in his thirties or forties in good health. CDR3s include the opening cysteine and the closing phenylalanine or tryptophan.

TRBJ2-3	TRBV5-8	CASSWELAGGPGTDTQYF
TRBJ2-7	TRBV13	CASSLAISGSYEQYF
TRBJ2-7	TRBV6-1	CASSEIRGLAGSYEQYF
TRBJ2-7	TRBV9	CASSADGLGSYEQYF
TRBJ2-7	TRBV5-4	CASSLEGTGVYEQYF
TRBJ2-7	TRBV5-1	CASSLDGGGYEQYF
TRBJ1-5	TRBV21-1	CASSPKRRTAYSNQPQHF
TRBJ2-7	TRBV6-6	CASSHGGRGYEQYF
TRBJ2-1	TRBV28	CASSSPQGTSGRFRPYNEQFF
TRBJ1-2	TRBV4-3	CASSQEDRDDGGYTF
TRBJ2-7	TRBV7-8	CASSFRALTPDRSASYEQYF
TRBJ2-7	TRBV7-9	CASSSGVNEQYF
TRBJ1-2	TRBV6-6	CASSYLDLEGYTF
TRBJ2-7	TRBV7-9	CASSPKEATPYEQYF
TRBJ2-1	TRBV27	CASSYREGPYNEQFF
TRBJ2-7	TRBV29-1	CSVEVDTPYEQYF
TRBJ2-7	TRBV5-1	CASTLRASGRYEQYF
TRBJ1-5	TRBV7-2	CASSLGSVGRNQPQHF
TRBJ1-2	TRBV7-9	CASSLPTGTGGSNYGYTF
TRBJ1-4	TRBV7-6	CASSLQDGNEKLFF
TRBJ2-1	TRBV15	CATSRDWRGRGEQFF
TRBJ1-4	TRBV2	CASSAVDGREKLFF
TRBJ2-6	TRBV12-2	CASRLGLRARSGANVLTF
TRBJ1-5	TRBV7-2	CASSLAHSSIGQPQHF
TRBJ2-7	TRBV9	CASSVTGLAGGSSYEQYF
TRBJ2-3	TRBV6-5	CASSSGGRGDTQYF
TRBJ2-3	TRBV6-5	CASSYGTADTQYF
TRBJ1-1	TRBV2	CASPPGYTWGDPEDTEAFF
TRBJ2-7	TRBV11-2	CASSSSVAGVPFYEQYF
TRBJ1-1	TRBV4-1	CASSLRGDTEAFF
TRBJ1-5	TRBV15	CATSRDRAGTQPQHF
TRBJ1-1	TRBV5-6	CASSLAPGALDTEAFF
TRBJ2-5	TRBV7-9	CASSSVAGGGETQYF
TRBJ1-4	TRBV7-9	CASQRRGTATNEKLFF
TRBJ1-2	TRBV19	CASSIRGTGTYGYTF
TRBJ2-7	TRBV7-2	CASSLEGLAESYEQYF
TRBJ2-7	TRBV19	CASSPGRGGYEQYF
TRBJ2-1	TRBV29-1	CSVELAGGFDEQFF
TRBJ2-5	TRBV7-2	CASSTLAGGLETQYF
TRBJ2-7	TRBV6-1	CASSSSASGNEQYF
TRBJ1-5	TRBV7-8	CASSLGIDQPQHF
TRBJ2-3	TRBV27	CASSLGGLGTDTQYF
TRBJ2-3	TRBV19	CASSPDRSGYYGDTQYF
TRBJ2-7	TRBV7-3	CASSLSGGYLNEQYF
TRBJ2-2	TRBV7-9	CADEWSSGSYNGELFF
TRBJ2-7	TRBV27	CASHNIRDSGYEQYF
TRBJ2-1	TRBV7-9	CASSERQGGNNEQFF
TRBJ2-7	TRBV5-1	CASSAGTSSNQYEQYF
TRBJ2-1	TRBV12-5	CASGLSVNNEQFF
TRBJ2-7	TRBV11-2	CASSLGTGSYYEQYF
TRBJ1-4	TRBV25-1	CASSGGPTNEKLFF
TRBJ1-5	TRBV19	CASSILGSLSNQPQHF
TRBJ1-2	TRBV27	CASSLGGEPGYTF
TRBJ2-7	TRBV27	CASSSLPPSYEQYF
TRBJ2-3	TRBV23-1	CATSGRAVADTQYF
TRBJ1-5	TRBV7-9	CASSLNAGQPQHF
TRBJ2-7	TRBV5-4	CASSLGGSLYEQYF
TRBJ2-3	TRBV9	CASSVDRNVNTQYF
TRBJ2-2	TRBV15	CATSSTLADINTGELFF